These 5 T cell receptor beta chains originate from one sample sequenced in a study of OX40 agonist ivuxolimab in advanced cancers. Profiled with immunoSEQ multiplex PCR; TCRdb holds only in-frame clones, not every one. The sample lists 50,000 to 65,000 clones, 87% seen once, with 0.6% to 0.7% in the top ten. The sample here was CD4+ or CD8+ T cells sorted from blood, taken in a trial of the OX40 agonist ivuxolimab. The source of these receptors is an adult with an advanced solid tumor such as melanoma, head and neck, liver or kidney cancer.

V is TRBV2 and J is TRBJ2-7; no definite D call. The CDR3 runs to 13 residues. Trimming left V 3 bases short and J 0 bases short, with 6 bases between. Germline lookup yields CDR1 SNHLY and CDR2 FYNNEI. The CDR3 sequence is CASSDLSSYEQYF. The DNA of the CDR3 is TGTGCCAGCAGTGACTTGAGCTCCTACGAGCAGTACTTC.

The chain couples TRBV6-1 to TRBJ2-1; D might be TRBD2 (6 bases). Deletions cut 6 bases from V and 7 bases from J, with 19 bases between. Germline V CDR1 and CDR2: MNHNS, SASEGT. This CDR3 has 15 residues. CDR3 DNA: TGTGCCAGCAGAGGGACTCTAGTAATCGGGAATGAGCAGTTCTTC. Translated: CASRGTLVIGNEQFF.

The chain recombines TRBV11-3 with TRBJ2-2, with 8 bases fitting TRBD1. In germline, CDR1 is SGHNT, CDR2 YENEEA. This CDR3 spans 15 amino acids. Trimming took 5 bases from V and 5 from J; bases not matched to a gene: 7. DNA of the CDR3: TGTGCCAGCAGCCCCCGGGACAGGTGGACCGGGGAGCTGTTTTTT. The encoded protein is CASSPRDRWTGELFF.

This clone was seen more than once but under ten times. The V gene is TRBV18, the J gene TRBJ2-3, with TRBD1 matching over 7 bases. With 6 bases clipped from V and 4 bases from J, the junction kept 13 bases outside the gene matches. Germline lookup yields CDR1 KGHSH and CDR2 LQKENI. This CDR3 is 16 amino acids long. DNA for the CDR3: TGTGCCAGCTCCTTGTGGAGTCCGCAGGGGGCAGATACGCAGTATTTT. Translation: CASSLWSPQGADTQYF.

The rearrangement uses TRBV6-5 and TRBJ2-2; D possibly corresponds to TRBD1 (5 bases). Germline CDR1 MNHEY, CDR2 SVGAGI. The CDR3 loop spans 16 amino acids. Between the trimmed V and J ends, which lost 0 bases and 3 bases, there was a span of 11 bases. CDR3 sequence: CASSYSVTVHTGELFF. The CDR3 nucleotides are TGTGCCAGCAGTTACTCGGTGACAGTACACACCGGGGAGCTGTTTTTT.